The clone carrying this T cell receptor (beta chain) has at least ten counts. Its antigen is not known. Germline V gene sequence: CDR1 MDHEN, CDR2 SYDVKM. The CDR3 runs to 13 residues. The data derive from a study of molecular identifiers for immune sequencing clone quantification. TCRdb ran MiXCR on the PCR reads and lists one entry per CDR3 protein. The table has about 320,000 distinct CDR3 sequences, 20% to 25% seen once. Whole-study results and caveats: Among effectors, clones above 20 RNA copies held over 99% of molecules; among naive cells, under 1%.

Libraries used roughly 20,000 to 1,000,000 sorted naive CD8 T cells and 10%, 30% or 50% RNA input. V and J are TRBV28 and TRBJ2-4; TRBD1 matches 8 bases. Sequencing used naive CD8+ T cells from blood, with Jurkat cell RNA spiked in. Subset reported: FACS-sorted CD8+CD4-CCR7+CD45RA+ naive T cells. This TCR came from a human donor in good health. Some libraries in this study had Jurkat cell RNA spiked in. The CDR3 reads CAVTEGQVNIQYF. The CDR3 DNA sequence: TGTGCAGTCACGGAGGGACAGGTGAACATTCAGTACTTC.